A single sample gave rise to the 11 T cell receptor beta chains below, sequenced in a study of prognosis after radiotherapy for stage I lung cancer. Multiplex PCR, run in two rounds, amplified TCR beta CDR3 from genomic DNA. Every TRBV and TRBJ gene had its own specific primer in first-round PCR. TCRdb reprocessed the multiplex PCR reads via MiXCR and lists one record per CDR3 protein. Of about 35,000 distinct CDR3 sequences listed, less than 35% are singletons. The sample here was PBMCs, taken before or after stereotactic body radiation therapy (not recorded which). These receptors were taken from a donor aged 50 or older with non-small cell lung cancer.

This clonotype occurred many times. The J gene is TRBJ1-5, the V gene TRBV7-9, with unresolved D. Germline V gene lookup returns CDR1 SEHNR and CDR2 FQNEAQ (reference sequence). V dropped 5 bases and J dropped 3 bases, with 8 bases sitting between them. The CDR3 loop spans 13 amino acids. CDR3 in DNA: TGTGCCAGCAGCCGGGGATTCAATCAGCCCCAGCATTTT. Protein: CASSRGFNQPQHF.

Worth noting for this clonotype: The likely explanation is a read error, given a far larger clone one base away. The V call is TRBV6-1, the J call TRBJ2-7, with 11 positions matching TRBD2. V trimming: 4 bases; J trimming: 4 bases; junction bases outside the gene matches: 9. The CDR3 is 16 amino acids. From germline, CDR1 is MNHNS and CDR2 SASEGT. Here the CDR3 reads CASSGKLAGEPYEQYF. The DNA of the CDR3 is TGTGCCAGCAGTGGCAAACTAGCGGGAGAGCCATACGAGCAGTACTTC.

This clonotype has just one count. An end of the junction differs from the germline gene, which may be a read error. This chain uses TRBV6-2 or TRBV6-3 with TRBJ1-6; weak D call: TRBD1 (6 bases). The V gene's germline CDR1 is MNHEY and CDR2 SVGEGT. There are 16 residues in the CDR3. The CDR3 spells CARSEEAGANNSPLHF. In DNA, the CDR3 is TGTGCCCGCAGTGAAGAGGCAGGGGCGAATAATTCACCCCTACACTTT.

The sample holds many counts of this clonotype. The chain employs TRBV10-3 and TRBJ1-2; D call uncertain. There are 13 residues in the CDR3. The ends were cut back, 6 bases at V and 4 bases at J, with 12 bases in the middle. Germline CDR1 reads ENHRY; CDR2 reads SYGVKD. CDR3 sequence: CAIRDGRFYGYTF. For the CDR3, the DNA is TGTGCCATCAGGGATGGCAGATTCTATGGCTACACCTTC.

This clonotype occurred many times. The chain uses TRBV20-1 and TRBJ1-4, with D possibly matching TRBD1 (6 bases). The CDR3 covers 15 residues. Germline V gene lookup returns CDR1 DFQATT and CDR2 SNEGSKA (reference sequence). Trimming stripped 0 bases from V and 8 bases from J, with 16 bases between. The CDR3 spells CSARDRGGQGEKLFF. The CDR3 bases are TGCAGTGCTAGAGATAGGGGGGGGCAAGGGGAAAAACTGTTTTTT.

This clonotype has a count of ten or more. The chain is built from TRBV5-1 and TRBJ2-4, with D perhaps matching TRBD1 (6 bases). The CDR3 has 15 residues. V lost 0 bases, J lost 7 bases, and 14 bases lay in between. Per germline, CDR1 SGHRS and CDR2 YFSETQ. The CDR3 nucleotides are TGCGCCAGCAGCTTGGGGGGGCAGAGGGGCAACATTCAGTACTTC. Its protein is CASSLGGQRGNIQYF.

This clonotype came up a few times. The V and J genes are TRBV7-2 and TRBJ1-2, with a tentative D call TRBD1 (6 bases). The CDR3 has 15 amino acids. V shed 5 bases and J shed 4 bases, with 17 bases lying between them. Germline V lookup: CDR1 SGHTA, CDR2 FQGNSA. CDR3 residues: CASSQDRSEVYGYTF. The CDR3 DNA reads TGTGCCAGCAGCCAAGACAGGTCCGAGGTCTATGGCTACACCTTC. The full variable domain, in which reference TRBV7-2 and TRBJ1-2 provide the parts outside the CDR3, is GAGVSQSPSNKVTEKGKDVELRCDPISGHTALYWYRQSLGQGLEFLIYFQGNSAPDKSGLPSDRFSAERTGGSVSTLTIQRTQQEDSAVYLCASSQDRSEVYGYTFGSGTRLTVV.

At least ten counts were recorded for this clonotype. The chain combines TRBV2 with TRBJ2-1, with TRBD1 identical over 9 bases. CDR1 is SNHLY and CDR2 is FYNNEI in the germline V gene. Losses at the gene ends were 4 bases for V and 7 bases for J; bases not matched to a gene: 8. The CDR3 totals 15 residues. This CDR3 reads CASSGGQGNYNEQFF. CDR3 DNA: TGTGCCAGCAGTGGGGGACAGGGCAATTATAATGAGCAGTTCTTC.

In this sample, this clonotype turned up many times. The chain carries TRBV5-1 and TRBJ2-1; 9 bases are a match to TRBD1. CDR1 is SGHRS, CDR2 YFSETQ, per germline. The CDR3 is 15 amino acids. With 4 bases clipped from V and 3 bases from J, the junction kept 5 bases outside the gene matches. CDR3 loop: CASSGGTGSYNEQFF. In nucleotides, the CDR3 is TGCGCCAGCAGCGGGGGGACAGGGAGCTACAATGAGCAGTTCTTC.

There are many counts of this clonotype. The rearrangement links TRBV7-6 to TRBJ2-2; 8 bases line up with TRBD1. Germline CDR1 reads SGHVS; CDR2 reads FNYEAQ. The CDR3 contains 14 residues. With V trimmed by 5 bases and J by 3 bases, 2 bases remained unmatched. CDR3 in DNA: TGTGCCAGCAGCCGACAGGGGTACACCGGGGAGCTGTTTTTT. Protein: CASSRQGYTGELFF.

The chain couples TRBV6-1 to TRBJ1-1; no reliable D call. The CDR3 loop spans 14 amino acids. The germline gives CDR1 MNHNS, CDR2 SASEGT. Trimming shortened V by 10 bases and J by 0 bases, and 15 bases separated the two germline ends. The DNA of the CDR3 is TGTGCCACCTCTGATGTGGGCCTGAACACTGAAGCTTTCTTT. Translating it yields CATSDVGLNTEAFF.